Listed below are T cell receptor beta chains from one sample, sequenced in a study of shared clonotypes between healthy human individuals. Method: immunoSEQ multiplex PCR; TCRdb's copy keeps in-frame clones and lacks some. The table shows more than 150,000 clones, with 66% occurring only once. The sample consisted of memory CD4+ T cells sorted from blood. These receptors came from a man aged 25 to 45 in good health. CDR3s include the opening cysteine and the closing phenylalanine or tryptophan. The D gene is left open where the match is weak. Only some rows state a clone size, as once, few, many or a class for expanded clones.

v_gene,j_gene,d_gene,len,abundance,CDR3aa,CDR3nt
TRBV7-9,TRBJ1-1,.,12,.,CASSLFSTEAFF,TGTGCCAGCAGCTTATTTTCGACTGAAGCTTTCTTT
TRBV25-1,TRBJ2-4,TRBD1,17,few,CASSPGTGEGAKNIQYF,TGTGCCAGCAGTCCCGGGACAGGGGAAGGGGCCAAAAACATTCAGTACTTC
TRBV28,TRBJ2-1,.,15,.,CASTTTGGTANEQFF,TGTGCCAGCACCACTACCGGGGGCACGGCCAATGAGCAGTTCTTC
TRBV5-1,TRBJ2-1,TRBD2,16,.,CASSLAGSGSHNEQFF,TGCGCCAGCAGCTTGGCCGGTAGCGGGAGCCACAATGAGCAGTTCTTC
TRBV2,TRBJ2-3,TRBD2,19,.,CASSGPPGREGRQADTQYF,TGTGCCAGCAGTGGCCCCCCGGGGCGGGAGGGCCGTCAGGCAGATACGCAGTATTTT
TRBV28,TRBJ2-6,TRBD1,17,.,CASSAPWTGTGANVLTF,TGTGCCAGCAGTGCTCCGTGGACAGGGACTGGGGCCAACGTCCTGACTTTC
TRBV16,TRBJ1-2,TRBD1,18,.,CASSQQGRITGGASGYTF,TGTGCCAGCAGCCAACAAGGCCGAATTACAGGGGGCGCGTCTGGCTACACCTTC
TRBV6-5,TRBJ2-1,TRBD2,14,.,CASSRTSRYNEQFF,TGTGCCAGCAGTCGGACTAGCAGATACAATGAGCAGTTCTTC
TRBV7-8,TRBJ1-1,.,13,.,CASSSQQGIDAFF,TGTGCCAGCAGCTCACAACAGGGAATTGATGCTTTCTTT
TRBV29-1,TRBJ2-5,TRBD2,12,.,CSVSPSGETQYF,TGCAGCGTTTCGCCTAGCGGGGAGACCCAGTACTTC
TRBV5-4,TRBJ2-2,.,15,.,CASRGELGGTGELFF,TGTGCCAGCAGGGGGGAGTTAGGCGGAACCGGGGAGCTGTTTTTT
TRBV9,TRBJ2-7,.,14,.,CASSVGRMVGEQYF,TGTGCCAGCAGCGTCGGCAGGATGGTCGGCGAGCAGTACTTC
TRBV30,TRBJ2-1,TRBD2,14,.,CAWNSAGAYNEQFF,TGTGCCTGGAACTCGGCGGGAGCCTACAATGAGCAGTTCTTC
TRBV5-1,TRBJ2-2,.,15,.,CASSLAATGTGELFF,TGCGCCAGCAGCTTGGCGGCAACCGGCACCGGGGAGCTGTTTTTT
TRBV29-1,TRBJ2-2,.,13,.,CSVRQGGTGELFF,TGCAGCGTTCGACAGGGAGGCACCGGGGAGCTGTTTTTT
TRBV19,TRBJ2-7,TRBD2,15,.,CASSTDGTSYYEQYF,TGTGCCAGTAGTACGGACGGGACTAGCTACTACGAGCAGTACTTC
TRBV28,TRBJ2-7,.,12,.,CATTQDSYEQYF,TGTGCCACCACACAGGACTCCTACGAGCAGTACTTC
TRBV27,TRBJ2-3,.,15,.,CASKSGGLRTDTQYF,TGTGCCAGCAAGTCAGGCGGACTACGCACAGATACGCAGTATTTT